Each of the 8 T cell receptor beta chains below was sequenced from the same sample in a study of immune evolution from preneoplasia to lung adenocarcinoma. Sequencing was performed with immunoSEQ multiplex PCR; in TCRdb, only in-frame clones are kept and a portion is missing. Among about 4,800 clones listed, roughly 86% were seen once. The material sequenced was FFPE lung adenocarcinoma in situ tissue. The receptors stem from a person aged 70 to 85 with lung adenocarcinoma.

The gene calls are TRBV19 and TRBJ1-1; the D gene is possibly TRBD1 (5 bases). The CDR3 contains 14 residues. The V end lost 5 bases, the J end lost 1 base, and 11 bases lay between the germline ends. Germline V gene data show CDR1 as LNHDA and CDR2 as SQIVND (reference sequence). The CDR3 sequence: CASSWQGRNTEAFF. The CDR3 DNA is TGTGCCAGTAGTTGGCAGGGCAGGAACACTGAAGCTTTCTTT.

The J gene is TRBJ2-3, the V gene TRBV5-6, with 11 bases aligning to TRBD2. From germline, CDR1 is SGHDT and CDR2 YYEEEE. The CDR3 is made up of 16 amino acids. Trimming cost V 1 base and J 4 bases; bases outside gene matches: 5. The CDR3, as DNA: TGTGCCAGCAGCTTGACTAGCGGGAGACTGGCAGATACGCAGTATTTT. This encodes CASSLTSGRLADTQYF.

With regard to this clone: At one end, the junction sequence differs from germline, possibly due to a read error. This rearrangement joins TRBV9 to TRBJ2-1; 13 nucleotides align to TRBD2. Germline lookup yields CDR1 SGDLS and CDR2 YYNGEE. The CDR3 loop spans 16 amino acids. The CDR3 loop reads CVSSGGLAGEFGEQFF. The CDR3 DNA is TGTGTCAGCAGCGGTGGACTAGCGGGAGAATTTGGCGAGCAGTTCTTC.

This clone was observed once. This sequence joins TRBV19 and TRBJ1-5, with 7 nucleotides matching TRBD1. Germline V lookup: CDR1 LNHDA, CDR2 SQIVND (reference sequence). The length of the CDR3 is 15 residues. After removal of 6 bases from V and 4 bases from J, the junction contained 9 bases not matched to a gene. The CDR3 sequence is CASSAGTVLNQPQHF. The CDR3 DNA sequence: TGTGCCAGTAGCGCCGGGACAGTTCTAAATCAGCCCCAGCATTTT. The full variable domain, in which reference TRBV19 and TRBJ1-5 provide the parts outside the CDR3, is DGGITQSPKYLFRKEGQNVTLSCEQNLNHDAMYWYRQDPGQGLRLIYYSQIVNDFQKGDIAEGYSVSREKKESFPLTVTSAQKNPTAFYLCASSAGTVLNQPQHFGDGTRLSIL.

The genes are TRBV7-3 and TRBJ2-3, with D possibly matching TRBD2 (6 bases). This CDR3 is built from 18 residues. Trimming shortened V by 5 bases and J by 4 bases, and 25 bases separated the two germline ends. CDR1 and CDR2 from the germline V gene are SGHTA and FQGTGA. CDR3: CASSTFGGTRTRADTQYF. CDR3 DNA: TGTGCCAGCAGCACCTTCGGCGGGACTCGCACGAGGGCAGATACGCAGTATTTT.

This clone was counted only a few times. CDR3 amino acids: CASTPTGGWNTEAFF. The DNA of the CDR3 is TGTGCCAGCACCCCAACCGGGGGGTGGAACACTGAAGCTTTCTTT. The J gene is TRBJ1-1, the V gene TRBV28; weak D call: TRBD1 (5 bases). This CDR3 is 15 amino acids long. Trimming left V 7 bases short and J 1 base short, with 16 bases between. CDR1 is MDHEN and CDR2 is SYDVKM in the germline V gene. The whole variable domain, filled in from reference TRBV28 and TRBJ1-1, reads DVKVTQSSRYLVKRTGEKVFLECVQDMDHENMFWYRQDPGLGLRLIYFSYDVKMKEKGDIPEGYSVSREKKERFSLILESASTNQTSMYLCASTPTGGWNTEAFFGQGTRLTVV.

The chain employs TRBV28 and TRBJ1-2; 8 nucleotides match TRBD1. Germline CDR1 is MDHEN and CDR2 is SYDVKM. Trimming cost V 4 bases and J 10 bases; bases outside gene matches: 26. This CDR3 has 19 residues. CDR3 amino acids: CASSSPVAGGGTPWEYYTF. The CDR3 DNA reads as TGTGCCAGCAGTTCCCCCGTCGCAGGGGGCGGGACACCTTGGGAATACTACACCTTC.

The chain combines TRBV19 with TRBJ1-5; no clear D. The CDR3 length is 12 residues. Per germline, CDR1 LNHDA and CDR2 SQIVND (reference sequence). The germline V and J ends were trimmed by 7 bases and 3 bases, with 7 bases remaining between them. The CDR3 here is CASTSNNQPQHF. The CDR3, as DNA: TGTGCCAGTACAAGTAACAATCAGCCCCAGCATTTT.